The 16 T cell receptor beta chains given below trace back to one sample, sequenced in a study of blood T cell dynamics during melanoma immunotherapy. The table came from immunoSEQ multiplex PCR; TCRdb's copy has only in-frame clones and leaves some out. The data show 9,500 or so clones, around nine tenths seen once. Time point specified: pre-treatment baseline. The sample was blood, taken from a patient treated with checkpoint blockade. Receptors originate from a human donor with melanoma.

The chain recombines TRBV11-2 with TRBJ1-3; D uncertain. CDR3 size: 16 residues. The germline V and J ends were trimmed by 5 bases and 0 bases, with 14 bases remaining between them. The germline V gene has CDR1 SGHAT and CDR2 FQNNGV. The CDR3 coding sequence is TGTGCCAGCAGCCCCCTTCTTTCCCTCTCTGGAAACACCATATATTTT. It codes for CASSPLLSLSGNTIYF.

The chain employs TRBV5-6 and TRBJ2-1; tentative D call: TRBD2 (6 bases). The CDR3 spans 16 residues. Germline assignment: CDR1 SGHDT and CDR2 YYEEEE. V lost 5 bases and J lost 8, with 23 bases in between. Here the CDR3 DNA reads TGTGCCAGCAGACTGATAAAGGGACCGAAGCGGGATGAGCAGTTCTTC. It is translated as CASRLIKGPKRDEQFF.

About this clone itself: A junction end diverges from the germline sequence, so it may reflect a read error. The chain is built from TRBV7-7 and TRBJ2-1; 7 positions agree with TRBD2. This CDR3 contains 16 residues. Germline V gene sequence: CDR1 SSHAT, CDR2 FNYEAQ (reference sequence). The CDR3 spells CASSPRTSANLNEQFF. In DNA form, the CDR3 reads TGTGCTAGCAGCCCCCGCACTAGCGCGAACCTCAATGAGCAGTTCTTC.

This clone was detected only once. This sequence joins TRBV18 and TRBJ2-2; a weak D match, TRBD1 (6 bases). CDR3 length: 15 residues. CDR1 KGHSH and CDR2 LQKENI come from the germline V gene. Between the trimmed V and J ends, which lost 4 bases and 1 base, there was a span of 10 bases. The CDR3 here is CASSLQQGNTGELFF. The CDR3 bases are TGTGCCAGCTCACTCCAACAGGGGAACACCGGGGAGCTGTTTTTT.

This chain joins TRBV7-6 and TRBJ2-3, with 7 nucleotides matching TRBD1. The V segment lost 2 bases and the J segment 0 bases; nucleotides outside the gene matches: 2. The V gene's germline CDR1 is SGHVS and CDR2 FNYEAQ. The CDR3 is 15 residues long. CDR3 in amino acids: CASSLRQGSTDTQYF. Here the CDR3 DNA reads TGTGCCAGCAGCTTAAGACAGGGTAGCACAGATACGCAGTATTTT.

This clone was detected only once. The chain carries TRBV6-4 and TRBJ2-7, with 8 bases matching TRBD1. Germline CDR1 and CDR2: MRHNA and SNTAGT. The J segment lost 6 bases and the V segment lost 6 bases, leaving 13 bases of the junction unmatched. The CDR3 extends over 15 amino acids. CDR3 nucleotides: TGTGCCAGCAGATCCCGGACAGGGACCTATTTCGAGCAGTACTTC. Protein sequence: CASRSRTGTYFEQYF.

The chain couples TRBV12-2 to TRBJ1-5; the listed D gene, TRBD1, was not tested against the DNA. TRBV12-2 is assigned pseudogene status. The CDR3 totals 20 residues. The CDR3 reads CASRLAPTARRGIFRQPQHF. CDR3 DNA sequence: TGTGCAAGTCGCTTAGCGCCGACGGCACGCAGGGGCATCTTCCGTCAGCCCCAGCATTTT.

The V gene is TRBV11-2, the J gene TRBJ2-2; 10 bases align to TRBD2. Germline V gene sequence: CDR1 SGHAT, CDR2 FQNNGV. Trimming removed 4 bases from V and 4 bases from J; junction bases left unmatched: 9. This CDR3 has 17 residues. This CDR3 reads CASSSIALAGATGELFF. The CDR3 DNA is TGTGCCAGCAGCTCTATAGCCCTAGCGGGGGCCACCGGGGAGCTGTTTTTT.

This chain links TRBV2 with TRBJ2-5; D possibly corresponds to TRBD2 (6 bases). Germline lookup yields CDR1 SNHLY and CDR2 FYNNEI. This CDR3 has 14 amino acids. V shed 5 bases and J shed 1 base, with 11 bases lying between them. The CDR3 sequence: CASSLGRTQETQYF. The CDR3 DNA sequence: TGTGCCAGCAGTCTAGGGAGGACCCAAGAGACCCAGTACTTC.

The chain has TRBV7-9 and TRBJ2-7; D is ambiguous. The CDR3 is made up of 12 amino acids. V shed 1 base and J shed 5 bases, with 6 bases lying between them. Germline V gives CDR1 SEHNR, CDR2 FQNEAQ (reference sequence). CDR3 residues: CASSLVGNEQYF. The DNA for the CDR3 is TGTGCCAGCAGCTTAGTGGGGAACGAGCAGTACTTC.

The V and J genes are TRBV5-5 and TRBJ2-3; 9 nucleotides line up with TRBD1. The CDR3 has 15 residues. Germline trimming cut 4 bases from V and 5 bases from J; bases unmatched to any gene: 8. Germline V gene data show CDR1 as SGHKS and CDR2 as YYEKEE (reference sequence). CDR3 DNA sequence: TGTGCCAGCAGCCCCCGGACAGGGGCAGTAGATACGCAGTATTTT. Residues: CASSPRTGAVDTQYF.

The rearrangement uses TRBV11-2 and TRBJ2-5, with 8 bases identical to TRBD2. Trimming at V came to 0 bases and at J to 2 bases, leaving 8 bases not matched to a gene. The CDR3 covers 17 residues. Looked up from germline, CDR1 is SGHAT and CDR2 is FQNNGV. CDR3 region: CASSLDPWVAGQETQYF. CDR3 bases: TGTGCCAGCAGCTTAGATCCCTGGGTAGCGGGACAAGAGACCCAGTACTTC.

The rearrangement uses TRBV27 and TRBJ2-3; the match to TRBD2 covers 7 bases. Unmatched junction bases numbered 8, after V lost 0 bases and J lost 2 bases. The V gene's germline CDR1 is MNHEY and CDR2 SMNVEV (reference sequence). The CDR3 totals 17 residues. The CDR3: CASSLSRLAVNTDTQYF. In nucleotides, the CDR3 is TGTGCCAGCAGTTTATCCAGGCTAGCGGTTAACACAGATACGCAGTATTTT.

Note on this clone: At one end, the junction sequence differs from germline, possibly due to a read error. This chain connects TRBV10-3 to TRBJ1-6; 9 nucleotides line up with TRBD1. This CDR3 spans 15 amino acids. CDR1 and CDR2 (germline): ENHRY, SYGVKD. CDR3 sequence: CATSPGTGNYSPLHF. The CDR3 bases are TGTGCCACCAGTCCCGGGACAGGGAATTATTCACCCCTCCACTTT.

This chain connects TRBV7-8 to TRBJ1-2, with D tentatively TRBD1 (6 bases). Looked up from germline, CDR1 is SGHVS and CDR2 is FQNEAQ. The ends were cut back, 3 bases at V and 3 bases at J, with 11 bases in the middle. There are 14 residues in the CDR3. CDR3 in amino acids: CASSFSQGDYGYTF. CDR3 bases: TGTGCCAGCAGCTTCTCACAGGGTGACTATGGCTACACCTTC.

This chain uses TRBV7-2 with TRBJ2-1; tentative D call: TRBD2 (5 bases). V dropped 7 bases and J dropped 0 bases, with 16 bases sitting between them. The CDR3 is made up of 16 amino acids. CDR1 SGHTA and CDR2 FQGNSA come from the germline V gene. DNA of the CDR3: TGTGCCAGCATTACGAACGGGGTTAGCTCCTACAATGAGCAGTTCTTC. Its translation is CASITNGVSSYNEQFF.